This T cell receptor beta chain is drawn from a study of technical replicates of blood from a handful of donors. This CDR3 comprises 15 residues. V lost 2 bases to trimming and J lost 4 bases, with 14 bases between them. Germline CDR1 MRHNA, CDR2 SNTAGT. TCRdb keeps only in-frame clones here, not all; method: immunoSEQ multiplex PCR. Altogether about 97,000 clones are present, about 94% being singletons, with the ten largest covering roughly 0.35%. This sequence originates from a human donor in good health. The chain uses TRBV6-4 and TRBJ2-5; D possibly corresponds to TRBD1 (7 bases). Sequencing used T cells isolated from PBMCs. This CDR3 reads CASSDLTGTSETQYF. DNA for the CDR3: TGTGCCAGCAGTGACCTGACAGGGACTTCAGAGACCCAGTACTTC.